What follows is one T cell receptor beta chain and its context. Its cognate antigen has yet to be identified. With a much larger clone just one base away, this may be a read error. The library relied on PCR. Sequencing was performed on an Illumina HiSeq 2500. TCR library preparation used molecular barcoding, with unique molecular identifiers applied to normalize quantification of the TCRbeta repertoire. TCRdb reprocessing: public reads trimmed at Q25 with fastp, clones called with MiXCR, in-frame beta chains kept. Each entry is one CDR3 protein sequence, shown with its most common DNA and genes. This sample comprises around 240,000 distinct CDR3 sequences, approximately 9.7% of them detected only once. The ten top clones hold around 5% of the sample. The CDR3 runs 13 amino acids, cysteine and phenylalanine included. CDR3 DNA only is kept here, 39 bases in frame from base 1. The data originate from a study of T-cell reconstitution after alpha-beta-depleted transplantation in children (dated by TCRdb to about 2016). Broadly, across the study: T-cell immune reconstitution after TCRalphabeta/CD19-depleted allogeneic hematopoietic cell transplantation in children was quantitatively tracked in the study by means of TCR repertoire profiling.

This sequence originates from a human donor who donated a stem cell graft to a child with SCID. Here the sequenced sample was PBMCs from the stem cell graft donor, taken from the stem cell graft. The rearranged chain carries TRBV12-3 or TRBV12-4 and TRBJ1-1, with the D gene not clear enough to name. CDR3 sequence: CATSVGENTEAFF. The nucleotides read TGTGCCACCAGTGTCGGTGAGAACACTGAAGCTTTCTTT.